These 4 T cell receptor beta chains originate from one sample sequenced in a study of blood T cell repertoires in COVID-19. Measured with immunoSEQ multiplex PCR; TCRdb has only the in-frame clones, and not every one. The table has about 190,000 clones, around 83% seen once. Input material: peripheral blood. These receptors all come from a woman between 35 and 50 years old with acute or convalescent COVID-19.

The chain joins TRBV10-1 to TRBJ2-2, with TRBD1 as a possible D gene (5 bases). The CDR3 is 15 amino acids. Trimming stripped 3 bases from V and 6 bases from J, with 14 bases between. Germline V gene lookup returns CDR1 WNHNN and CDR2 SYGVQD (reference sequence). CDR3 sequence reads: CASSDVQGVPGELFF. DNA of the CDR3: TGCGCCAGCAGTGACGTTCAGGGTGTTCCCGGGGAGCTGTTTTTT.

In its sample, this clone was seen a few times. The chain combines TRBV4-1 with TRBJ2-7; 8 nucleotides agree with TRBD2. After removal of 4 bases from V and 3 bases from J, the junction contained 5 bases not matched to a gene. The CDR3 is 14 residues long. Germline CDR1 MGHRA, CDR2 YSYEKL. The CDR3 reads CASSPSGSNYEQYF. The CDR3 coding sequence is TGCGCCAGCAGCCCGAGCGGGAGCAACTACGAGCAGTACTTC.

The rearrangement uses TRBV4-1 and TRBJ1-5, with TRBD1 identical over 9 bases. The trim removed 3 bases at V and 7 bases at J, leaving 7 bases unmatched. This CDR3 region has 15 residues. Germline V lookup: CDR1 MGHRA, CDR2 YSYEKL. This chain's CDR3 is CASSQIQGAGQPQHF. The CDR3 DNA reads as TGCGCCAGCAGCCAGATACAGGGGGCGGGGCAGCCCCAGCATTTT.

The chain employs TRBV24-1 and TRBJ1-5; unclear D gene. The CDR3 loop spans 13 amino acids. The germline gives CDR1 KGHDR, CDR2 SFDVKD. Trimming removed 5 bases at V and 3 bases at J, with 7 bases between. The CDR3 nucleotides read TGTGCCACCAGTGGAGGGTTCAATCAGCCCCAGCATTTT. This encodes CATSGGFNQPQHF.